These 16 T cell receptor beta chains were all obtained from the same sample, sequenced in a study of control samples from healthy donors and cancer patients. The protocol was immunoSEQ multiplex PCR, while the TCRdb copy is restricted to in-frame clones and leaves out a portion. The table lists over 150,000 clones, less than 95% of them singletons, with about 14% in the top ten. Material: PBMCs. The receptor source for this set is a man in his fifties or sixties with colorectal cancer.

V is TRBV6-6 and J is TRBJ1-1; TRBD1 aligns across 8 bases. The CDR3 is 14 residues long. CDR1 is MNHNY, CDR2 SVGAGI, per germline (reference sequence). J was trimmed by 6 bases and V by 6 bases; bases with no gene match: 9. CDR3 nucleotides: TGTGCCAGCAGCGAGGGCAGGGGGCCGGCTGAAGCTTTCTTT. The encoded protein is CASSEGRGPAEAFF.

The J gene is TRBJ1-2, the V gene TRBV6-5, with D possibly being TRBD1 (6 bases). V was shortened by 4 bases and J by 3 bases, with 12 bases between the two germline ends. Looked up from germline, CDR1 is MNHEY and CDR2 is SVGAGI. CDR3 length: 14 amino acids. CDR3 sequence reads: CASSSSTGYYGYTF. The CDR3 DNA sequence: TGTGCCAGCAGTTCCTCTACAGGGTACTATGGCTACACCTTC.

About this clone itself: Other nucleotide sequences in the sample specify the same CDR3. Here the CDR3 reads CASSLGGDTQYF. In nucleotides, the CDR3 is TGTGCCAGCAGTCTAGGGGGGGATACGCAGTATTTT. The chain recombines TRBV27 with TRBJ2-3; D possibly matches TRBD1 or TRBD2 (6 bases each). CDR3 length: 12 residues. Germline CDR1 MNHEY, CDR2 SMNVEV (reference sequence). V lost 5 bases and J 6 bases, leaving 9 bases between the germline ends.

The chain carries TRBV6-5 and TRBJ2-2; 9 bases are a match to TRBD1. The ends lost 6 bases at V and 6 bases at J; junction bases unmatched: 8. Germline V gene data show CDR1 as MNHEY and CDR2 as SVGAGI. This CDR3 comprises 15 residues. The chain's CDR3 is CASRSRDRESGELFF. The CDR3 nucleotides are TGTGCCAGCAGGAGCCGGGACAGGGAGTCCGGGGAGCTGTTTTTT.

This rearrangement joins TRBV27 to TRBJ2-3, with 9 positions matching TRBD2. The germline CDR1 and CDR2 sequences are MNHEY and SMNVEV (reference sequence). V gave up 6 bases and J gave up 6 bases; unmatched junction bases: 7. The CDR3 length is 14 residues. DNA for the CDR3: TGTGCCAGCAGCGGGCGGGGGGGCCTCGATACGCAGTATTTT. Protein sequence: CASSGRGGLDTQYF.

Here the CDR3 DNA reads TGTGCCAGCAGCCGCCCCCCGGACGTAAACACTGAAGCTTTCTTT. Translation: CASSRPPDVNTEAFF. The V gene is TRBV6-2 or TRBV6-3, the J gene TRBJ1-1, with D uncertain. Trimming took off 6 bases at V and 2 bases at J, with 16 bases between the two ends. Germline CDR1 MNHEY, CDR2 SVGEGT. The CDR3 length is 15 residues.

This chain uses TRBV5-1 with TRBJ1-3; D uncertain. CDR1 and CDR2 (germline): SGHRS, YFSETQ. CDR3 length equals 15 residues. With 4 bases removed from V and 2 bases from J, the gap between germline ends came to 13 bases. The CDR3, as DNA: TGCGCCAGCAGCGTGACACCGGGCCCTGGAAACACCATATATTTT. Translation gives CASSVTPGPGNTIYF.

The CDR3 sequence is CSVPRAGSRETQYF. The DNA of the CDR3 is TGCAGCGTCCCCCGGGCAGGGTCCCGAGAGACCCAGTACTTC. The V call is TRBV29-1, the J call TRBJ2-5; a weak D match, TRBD1 (5 bases). There are 14 residues in the CDR3. The germline CDR1 and CDR2 sequences are SQVTM and ANQGSEA. V shed 6 bases and J shed 4 bases, with 18 bases lying between them.

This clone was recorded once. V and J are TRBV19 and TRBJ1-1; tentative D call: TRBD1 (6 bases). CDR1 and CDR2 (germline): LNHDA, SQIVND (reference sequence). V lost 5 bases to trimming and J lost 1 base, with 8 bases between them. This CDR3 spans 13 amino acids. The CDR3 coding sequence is TGTGCCAGTAGTGTGACAGGGAACACTGAAGCTTTCTTT. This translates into CASSVTGNTEAFF.

The CDR3 DNA reads TGCAGTTTCGGCTCCTACGAGCAGTACTTC. Translation: CSFGSYEQYF. The chain recombines TRBV20-1 with TRBJ2-7; D is unresolved. V shed 8 bases and J shed 0 bases, with 5 bases lying between them. Germline V gene sequence: CDR1 DFQATT, CDR2 SNEGSKA (reference sequence). The CDR3 sequence is 10 residues long.

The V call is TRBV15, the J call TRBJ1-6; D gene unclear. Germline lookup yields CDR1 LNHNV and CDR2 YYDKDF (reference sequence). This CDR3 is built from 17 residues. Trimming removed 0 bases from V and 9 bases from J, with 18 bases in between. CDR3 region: CATSRDHPGSSTSPLHF. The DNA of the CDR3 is TGTGCCACCAGCAGAGATCACCCGGGGAGTTCGACTTCACCCCTCCACTTT.

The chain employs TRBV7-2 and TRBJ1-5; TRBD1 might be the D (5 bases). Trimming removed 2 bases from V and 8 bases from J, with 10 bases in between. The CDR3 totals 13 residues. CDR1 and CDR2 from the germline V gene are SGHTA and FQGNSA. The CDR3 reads CASSLWGGEPQHF. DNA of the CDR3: TGTGCCAGCAGCTTATGGGGAGGGGAGCCCCAGCATTTT.

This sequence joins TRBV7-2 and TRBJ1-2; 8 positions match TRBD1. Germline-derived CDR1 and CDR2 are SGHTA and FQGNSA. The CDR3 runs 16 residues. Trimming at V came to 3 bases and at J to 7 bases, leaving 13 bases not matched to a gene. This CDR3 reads CASSFQSQMDRAGYTF. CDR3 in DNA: TGTGCCAGCAGCTTTCAATCCCAGATGGACAGGGCTGGCTACACCTTC.

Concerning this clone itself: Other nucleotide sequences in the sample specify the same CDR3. CDR3 nucleotide sequence: TGTGCCAGCAGTTACTGGGTCGGGACTGAAGCTTTCTTT. It encodes CASSYWVGTEAFF. This chain links TRBV6-2 or TRBV6-3 with TRBJ1-1; the D is unclear. Germline assignment: CDR1 MNHEY and CDR2 SVGEGT. The CDR3 totals 13 residues. Trimming cost V 1 base and J 5 bases, with 8 bases left between them.

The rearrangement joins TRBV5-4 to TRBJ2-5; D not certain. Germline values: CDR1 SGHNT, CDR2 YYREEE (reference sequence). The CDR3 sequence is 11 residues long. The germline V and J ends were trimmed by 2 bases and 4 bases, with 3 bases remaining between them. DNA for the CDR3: TGTGCCAGCAGCTTAAGAGAGACCCAGTACTTC. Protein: CASSLRETQYF.

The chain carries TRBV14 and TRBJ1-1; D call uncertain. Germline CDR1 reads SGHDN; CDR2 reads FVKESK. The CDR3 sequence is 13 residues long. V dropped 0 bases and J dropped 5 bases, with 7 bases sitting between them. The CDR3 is CASSQDRITEAFF. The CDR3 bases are TGTGCCAGCAGCCAAGATCGCATTACTGAAGCTTTCTTT.